The clone carrying this T cell receptor (beta chain) was observed a few times. This sample is drawn from a study of beta chain features in type 1 diabetes. CD45RO/CCR7/CD25/CD127/CD95/CD27 separated CD4+ naive, central memory, regulatory and stem cell-like memory cells by sorting. The sequenced template was cDNA made from the entire isolated RNA. Some clones are missing from TCRdb's copy, which holds only in-frame ones; the method was immunoSEQ multiplex PCR. The data hold under 550,000 clones, with more than 9.5% observed a single time. Germline CDR1 reads MGHRA; CDR2 reads YSYEKL. This CDR3 has 11 residues. V lost 0 bases, J lost 6 bases, and 0 bases lay in between.

Material for sequencing was naive CD4+ T cells from blood. The chain joins TRBV4-1 to TRBJ2-1; no definite D call. The sequence was obtained from a young woman in good health. The CDR3 spells CASSQDNEQFF. As DNA, the CDR3 is TGCGCCAGCAGCCAAGACAATGAGCAGTTCTTC.